These T cell receptor beta chains were read from a single sample in a study of beta chain features in type 1 diabetes. This table comes from immunoSEQ multiplex PCR, and its TCRdb copy is limited to in-frame clones, with some not included. The sample lists hundreds of thousands of clones, roughly 13% seen once, with less than 0.025% in the top ten. The sample taken for sequencing was naive CD4+ T cells from blood. These receptor sequences come from a man in his late teens or twenties with type 1 diabetes. Each CDR3 is given with its conserved first and last residue. The D gene is left open where the match is weak. The size field is filled for only some rows; it gives once, few, many or a size class.

D gene | J gene | V gene | clone size | CDR3 protein | CDR3 DNA
NA | TRBJ2-1 | TRBV5-4 | few | CASSLKGASYNEQFF | TGTGCCAGCAGCTTGAAAGGGGCGTCCTACAATGAGCAGTTCTTC
NA | TRBJ2-1 | TRBV2 | few | CASGPAVRTYNEQFF | TGTGCCAGCGGCCCGGCAGTCCGCACCTACAATGAGCAGTTCTTC
NA | TRBJ1-1 | TRBV9 | few | CASSVATSWNTEAFF | TGTGCCAGCAGCGTAGCTACAAGTTGGAACACTGAAGCTTTCTTT
NA | TRBJ2-2 | TRBV12-5 | NA | CASGFAITGELFF | TGTGCTAGTGGTTTCGCTATCACCGGGGAGCTGTTTTTT
NA | TRBJ2-2 | TRBV14 | few | CASSQGTQLYGELFF | TGTGCCAGCAGCCAAGGGACCCAACTTTACGGGGAGCTGTTTTTT
NA | TRBJ2-7 | TRBV9 | NA | CASSVDGTYEQYF | TGTGCCAGCAGCGTAGACGGCACCTACGAGCAGTACTTC
NA | TRBJ2-2 | TRBV4-1 | few | CASSQAVITGELFF | TGCGCCAGCAGCCAGGCCGTAATCACCGGGGAGCTGTTTTTT
NA | TRBJ1-2 | TRBV4-1 | NA | CASSQDITANYGYTF | TGCGCCAGCAGCCAAGATATCACAGCAAACTATGGCTACACCTTC
TRBD1 | TRBJ2-5 | TRBV18 | NA | CASSTGQGETQYF | TGTGCCAGCTCAACCGGACAGGGAGAGACCCAGTACTTC
NA | TRBJ1-1 | TRBV5-4 | NA | CASSLRWGDTEAFF | TGTGCCAGCAGCTTGCGCTGGGGGGACACTGAAGCTTTCTTT
TRBD1 | TRBJ2-3 | TRBV4-1 | few | CASSSRDRNTDTQYF | TGCGCCAGCAGCTCCCGGGACAGGAACACAGATACGCAGTATTTT
NA | TRBJ2-4 | TRBV5-6 | few | CASTITVGISAKNIQYF | TGTGCCAGCACTATAACGGTGGGAATTTCAGCCAAAAACATTCAGTACTTC
NA | TRBJ1-2 | TRBV7-9 | few | CASSSSMSQGGDGYTF | TGTGCCAGCAGCTCTTCAATGAGTCAGGGAGGTGATGGCTACACCTTC
NA | TRBJ2-5 | TRBV7-9 | NA | CASSFVGVETQYF | TGTGCCAGCAGCTTCGTCGGGGTCGAGACCCAGTACTTC
NA | TRBJ1-4 | TRBV5-4 | NA | CASSFRNEKLFF | TGTGCCAGCAGCTTTCGGAATGAAAAACTGTTTTTT
NA | TRBJ2-5 | TRBV7-8 | few | CASSSGSETQYF | TGTGCCAGCAGCTCAGGGTCGGAGACCCAGTACTTC
TRBD2 | TRBJ2-3 | TRBV19 | NA | CASMTGTSGGADTQYF | TGTGCCAGTATGACCGGGACTAGCGGGGGTGCAGATACGCAGTATTTT
NA | TRBJ2-3 | TRBV19 | NA | CASSWRQTTDTQYF | TGTGCCAGTAGTTGGAGGCAGACCACAGATACGCAGTATTTT
NA | TRBJ1-4 | TRBV7-2 | few | CASSLLPEEKLFF | TGTGCCAGCAGCTTATTACCGGAGGAAAAACTGTTTTTT
NA | TRBJ2-5 | TRBV5-1 | NA | CASSSGTGKETQYF | TGCGCCAGCAGCTCTGGGACCGGAAAAGAGACCCAGTACTTC
NA | TRBJ1-1 | TRBV10-3 | NA | CAISEGFEAFF | TGTGCCATAAGTGAGGGCTTTGAAGCTTTCTTT
TRBD1 | TRBJ2-2 | TRBV5-1 | few | CASSLGDSTGELFF | TGCGCCAGCAGCTTGGGGGACAGCACCGGGGAGCTGTTTTTT
TRBD1 | TRBJ1-2 | TRBV29-1 | NA | CSVGIQGGYGYTF | TGCAGCGTTGGAATACAGGGGGGATATGGCTACACCTTC
NA | TRBJ1-2 | TRBV27 | NA | CATRGVNYGYTF | TGTGCCACTCGAGGAGTTAACTATGGCTACACCTTC
NA | TRBJ2-7 | TRBV5-1 | few | CASSLMDNSYEQYF | TGCGCCAGCAGCTTAATGGACAACTCCTACGAGCAGTACTTC
NA | TRBJ1-2 | TRBV2 | NA | CASGSYTF | TGTGCCAGCGGTAGCTACACCTTC
TRBD1 | TRBJ1-6 | TRBV19 | few | CASSIGQEHSPLHF | TGTGCCAGTAGTATTGGACAGGAGCATTCACCCCTCCACTTT
NA | TRBJ2-3 | TRBV30 | few | CAWSLGSTADTQYF | TGTGCCTGGAGTCTTGGGTCAACCGCAGATACGCAGTATTTT
NA | TRBJ2-3 | TRBV9 | few | CASSSGAFSTDTQYF | TGTGCCAGCAGCTCCGGGGCCTTCAGCACAGATACGCAGTATTTT
NA | TRBJ1-1 | TRBV29-1 | NA | CSVVRQVNTEAFF | TGCAGCGTTGTACGGCAGGTGAACACTGAAGCTTTCTTT
NA | TRBJ1-4 | TRBV25-1 | NA | CASTPAGDEKLFF | TGTGCCAGCACCCCGGCGGGGGATGAAAAACTGTTTTTT
NA | TRBJ2-5 | TRBV25-1 | NA | CASSGGETQYF | TGTGCCAGCAGTGGGGGAGAGACCCAGTACTTC
NA | TRBJ2-3 | TRBV30 | few | CAWSEGVGTDTQYF | TGTGCCTGGAGTGAAGGGGTGGGAACAGATACGCAGTATTTT
TRBD1 | TRBJ1-1 | TRBV7-9 | NA | CASSQSGTGGPLNTEAFF | TGTGCCAGCAGCCAATCGGGGACAGGGGGCCCTTTGAACACTGAAGCTTTCTTT
TRBD1 | TRBJ2-2 | TRBV5-1 | NA | CASSLSDRAGTGELFF | TGCGCCAGCAGCTTATCCGACAGGGCGGGCACCGGGGAGCTGTTTTTT
TRBD2 | TRBJ2-5 | TRBV5-6 | few | CASSSLLAGSGETQYF | TGTGCCAGCAGCTCCCTACTAGCGGGGAGTGGTGAGACCCAGTACTTC
NA | TRBJ1-4 | TRBV25-1 | few | CASSGLEWGLGGKLFF | TGTGCCAGCAGTGGCCTGGAGTGGGGCCTGGGGGGAAAACTGTTTTTT
TRBD1 | TRBJ2-3 | TRBV7-9 | NA | CASSPTGVGTDTQYF | TGTGCCAGCAGCCCCACAGGGGTTGGAACAGATACGCAGTATTTT
TRBD1 | TRBJ2-7 | TRBV7-9 | NA | CASSLLPGQGFSYEQYF | TGTGCCAGCAGCTTACTACCGGGACAGGGTTTTTCCTACGAGCAGTACTTC
NA | TRBJ2-2 | TRBV6-5 | few | CASSYSRFPHTGELFF | TGTGCCAGCAGTTACTCGAGGTTCCCCCACACCGGGGAGCTGTTTTTT
TRBD1 | TRBJ2-7 | TRBV29-1 | NA | CSVVAYRGYEQYF | TGCAGCGTTGTGGCGTACAGGGGCTACGAGCAGTACTTC
NA | TRBJ2-5 | TRBV30 | few | CAWSALSSTWVETQYF | TGTGCCTGGAGCGCTTTGAGCTCGACTTGGGTAGAGACCCAGTACTTC
NA | TRBJ2-3 | TRBV6-6 | few | CASSITDTQYF | TGTGCCAGCAGCATCACAGATACGCAGTATTTT
NA | TRBJ2-1 | TRBV15 | few | CATSSPQGRGGNEQFF | TGTGCCACCAGTTCGCCTCAGGGTCGGGGAGGCAATGAGCAGTTCTTC
NA | TRBJ2-3 | TRBV20-1 | few | CSGLGADTQYF | TGCAGTGGTCTCGGGGCCGATACGCAGTATTTT
TRBD1 | TRBJ2-7 | TRBV9 | few | CASSMGTGVDEQYF | TGTGCCAGCAGCATGGGGACAGGGGTCGACGAGCAGTACTTC
NA | TRBJ2-2 | TRBV10-3 | NA | CASQGGATGELFF | TGTGCCAGTCAGGGGGGTGCCACCGGGGAGCTGTTTTTT
NA | TRBJ1-6 | TRBV7-9 | few | CASSLSTASNSPLHF | TGTGCCAGCAGCTTAAGCACGGCGTCGAATTCACCCCTCCACTTT
NA | TRBJ2-3 | TRBV5-1 | few | CASSLEPNGGYTDTQYF | TGCGCCAGCAGCTTAGAACCCAATGGGGGCTACACAGATACGCAGTATTTT
NA | TRBJ2-7 | TRBV4-2 | NA | CASSQVGAGLYEQYF | TGTGCCAGCAGCCAAGTTGGCGCAGGGCTTTACGAGCAGTACTTC
NA | TRBJ1-1 | TRBV6-6 | few | CASSLGQLNTEAFF | TGTGCCAGCAGTCTTGGACAGCTGAACACTGAAGCTTTCTTT